This section outlines one TCR beta chain sequence together with its context. The record originates from a study of T-cell memory formation after mild COVID-19. From germline, CDR1 is KGHDR and CDR2 SFDVKD. The V gene end was trimmed by 4 bases and the J gene end by 0 bases; junction bases not matched to a gene: 11. The CDR3 loop spans 19 amino acids. TCRdb itself ran the 5' RACE reads through MiXCR, one entry per CDR3 protein. The sample has about 400,000 distinct CDR3 sequences, about 17% seen once; the top ten hold around a fifth. J is TRBJ2-6 and V is TRBV24-1; 7 bases match TRBD1. This sequence originates from a man aged 18 to 29 who had mild COVID-19 (a few samples of this study predate the infection). Cell type and time point are not known. Sequencing input: PBMCs or a T cell subset sorted from them (not recorded which). The CDR3 loop is CATSDKDRDLFSGANVLTF. The CDR3 DNA reads TGTGCCACCAGTGACAAAGACAGGGACCTTTTCTCTGGGGCCAACGTCCTGACTTTC.